This T cell receptor (beta chain) was sequenced during a study of T cell responses to AZD1222 COVID-19 vaccine. Study observations and caveats: None of the repertoires were sampled until the peak T cell response had passed. The sample set comprised mostly white British donors with more females, and clonal diversity was possibly underestimated. Baseline testing showed seropositivity in only six AZD1222 recipients.

As regards this clone: Its matching antigen is unknown.

The CDR3 is made up of 12 amino acids. The germline V gene has CDR1 GTSNPN and CDR2 SVGIG (reference sequence). Between the trimmed V and J ends, which lost 0 bases and 4 bases, there was a span of 6 bases. Here immunoSEQ multiplex PCR was the method, and the copy in TCRdb shows in-frame clones only, minus some. The sample contains 110,000 to 150,000 clones, just over 85% of which appear only once. The chain joins TRBV30 to TRBJ1-2; D not certain. The clonotype comes from an adult in good health. Here the sequenced sample was peripheral blood, taken on day 0 of AZD1222 vaccination. Here the CDR3 reads CAWSVQLYGYTF. The CDR3 DNA follows: TGTGCCTGGAGTGTACAGCTCTATGGCTACACCTTC.